Listed below are T cell receptor beta chains from one sample, sequenced in a study of blood T cell repertoires in COVID-19. Sequenced by immunoSEQ multiplex PCR; TCRdb stores in-frame clones only, minus some. The sample contains 100,000 or so clones, around 76% of which appear only once. The sample comprised peripheral blood. These receptor sequences come from a woman aged 70 to 79 with acute or convalescent COVID-19. The CDR3 runs from the conserved cysteine through the conserved F or W. D genes are given only for firm matches. Expanded clones are given a class, and other clones once, few, many or no size at all.

>.|TRBJ1-5|TRBD1|TRBV10-2|13
CASNGQAHQPQHF
TGCGCCAGCAACGGACAGGCCCATCAGCCCCAGCATTTT
>.|TRBJ1-5|TRBD1|TRBV6-6|13
CASSQTGYQPQHF
TGTGCCAGCAGCCAGACAGGGTATCAGCCCCAGCATTTT
>.|TRBJ2-5|.|TRBV19|15
CASTLRQNREETQYF
TGTGCCAGTACCCTACGACAGAATAGGGAAGAGACCCAGTACTTC
>.|TRBJ2-5|.|TRBV6-6|12
CASRETQETQYF
TGTGCCAGCCGAGAGACACAAGAGACCCAGTACTTC
>.|TRBJ2-7|TRBD2|TRBV29-1|13
CSVIAGPTYEQYF
TGCAGCGTAATAGCGGGGCCTACCTACGAGCAGTACTTC
>.|TRBJ1-3|.|TRBV3-1/TRBV3-2|15
CASSPDSTSGNTIYF
TGTGCCAGCAGCCCCGACAGTACCTCTGGAAACACCATATATTTT
>.|TRBJ1-4|.|TRBV9|14
CASSGQTTNEKLFF
TGTGCCAGCAGCGGACAGACAACTAATGAAAAACTGTTTTTT
>.|TRBJ2-7|TRBD2|TRBV10-3|11
CAIGRVDEQYF
TGTGCCATCGGGAGGGTGGACGAGCAGTACTTC
>few|TRBJ2-5|TRBD1|TRBV20-1|13
CSASGTAEETQYF
TGCAGTGCTAGTGGGACAGCCGAAGAGACCCAGTACTTC
>few|TRBJ1-3|.|TRBV7-2|17
CASSPTLGTHSGNTIYF
TGTGCCAGCAGCCCGACCCTGGGCACCCACTCTGGAAACACCATATATTTT
>few|TRBJ1-1|.|TRBV12-3/TRBV12-4|13
CASSFSSGTEAFF
TGTGCCAGCAGTTTCTCCTCAGGCACTGAAGCTTTCTTT